These 27 T cell receptor beta chains originate from one sample sequenced in a study of cytomegalovirus exposure and HLA in healthy donors. A multiplex PCR was run with 60 Vbeta primers and 13 Jbeta primers. The assay was immunoSEQ multiplex PCR, and TCRdb's table has in-frame clones only and misses some. The data show some 140,000 clones, about four fifths seen once. The source material was PBMCs. The receptors shown here come from a female donor in good health and CMV-seronegative.

The rearrangement joins TRBV9 to TRBJ2-5; D might be TRBD2 (7 bases). Germline CDR1 is SGDLS and CDR2 is YYNGEE. Trimming removed 0 bases from V and 5 bases from J, with 14 bases in between. There are 15 residues in the CDR3. CDR3 coding DNA: TGTGCCAGCAGCGTAGGAGGAGGGGGGGGCGAGACCCAGTACTTC. Its translation: CASSVGGGGGETQYF.

The chain uses TRBV2 and TRBJ2-3, with a tentative D call TRBD1 (6 bases). The ends were cut back, 7 bases at V and 0 bases at J, with 17 bases in the middle. The CDR3 sequence is 16 residues long. Germline lookup yields CDR1 SNHLY and CDR2 FYNNEI. The CDR3 sequence: CASTRTDPTSTDTQYF. CDR3 nucleotide sequence: TGTGCCAGCACCAGGACAGACCCTACTAGCACAGATACGCAGTATTTT.

The chain couples TRBV7-6 to TRBJ1-4; D is ambiguous. The ends were cut back, 1 base at V and 6 bases at J, with 9 bases in the middle. CDR3 size: 14 residues. Per the germline V gene, CDR1 is SGHVS and CDR2 is FNYEAQ. The CDR3 loop is CASSLDGGDEKLFF. The CDR3 DNA is TGTGCCAGCAGCTTAGATGGAGGAGATGAAAAACTGTTTTTT.

This rearrangement joins TRBV5-1 to TRBJ2-1; 10 bases match TRBD2. V gave up 1 base and J gave up 4 bases; unmatched junction bases: 2. The CDR3 loop spans 15 amino acids. Germline assignment: CDR1 SGHRS and CDR2 YFSETQ. In DNA, the CDR3 is TGCGCCAGCAGCTTGACTAGCGGGGAATACAATGAGCAGTTCTTC. It is translated as CASSLTSGEYNEQFF.

The chain joins TRBV9 to TRBJ2-7; D is ambiguous. V lost 4 bases to trimming and J lost 3 bases, with 11 bases between them. Germline values: CDR1 SGDLS, CDR2 YYNGEE. The CDR3 extends over 13 amino acids. Here the CDR3 reads CASSPVNSYEQYF. DNA for the CDR3: TGTGCCAGCAGCCCCGTAAACAGCTACGAGCAGTACTTC.

The V and J genes are TRBV2 and TRBJ2-2, with 7 nucleotides matching TRBD2. V lost 6 bases to trimming and J lost 0 bases; unmatched junction nucleotides: 7. This CDR3 is built from 16 residues. Germline-derived CDR1 and CDR2 are SNHLY and FYNNEI. The CDR3 sequence is CASSPLAGTNTGELFF. For the CDR3, the DNA is TGTGCCAGCAGCCCTTTAGCGGGTACGAACACCGGGGAGCTGTTTTTT.

This rearrangement joins TRBV7-2 to TRBJ2-7, with 7 bases lining up with TRBD1. The J segment lost 1 base and the V segment lost 3 bases, leaving 6 bases of the junction unmatched. In germline, CDR1 is SGHTA, CDR2 FQGNSA. The CDR3 loop spans 15 amino acids. This CDR3 is CASSFGTVRSYEQYF. CDR3 coding DNA: TGTGCCAGCAGCTTCGGGACAGTGAGATCCTACGAGCAGTACTTC. Based on the CDR3 plus reference TRBV7-2 and TRBJ2-7, the full variable domain is GAGVSQSPSNKVTEKGKDVELRCDPISGHTALYWYRQSLGQGLEFLIYFQGNSAPDKSGLPSDRFSAERTGGSVSTLTIQRTQQEDSAVYLCASSFGTVRSYEQYFGPGTRLTVT.

The chain employs TRBV7-8 and TRBJ1-5, with 7 bases fitting TRBD1. Germline CDR1 reads SGHVS; CDR2 reads FQNEAQ. The CDR3 consists of 16 residues. The V gene end was trimmed by 4 bases and the J gene end by 7 bases; junction bases not matched to a gene: 13. The CDR3 loop reads CASSSYRGGRGQPQHF. In DNA, the CDR3 is TGTGCCAGCAGCTCCTACAGGGGTGGGAGAGGGCAGCCCCAGCATTTT.

V is TRBV2 and J is TRBJ1-2; 8 nucleotides align to TRBD1. After removal of 7 bases from V and 4 bases from J, the junction contained 8 bases not matched to a gene. The CDR3 has 14 residues. Germline V gene data show CDR1 as SNHLY and CDR2 as FYNNEI. The DNA of the CDR3 is TGTGCCAGCATGGGGGACAGGTTTGGCTATGGCTACACCTTC. Protein product: CASMGDRFGYGYTF.

The chain links TRBV4-2 to TRBJ2-1; D perhaps matches TRBD1 (7 bases). The CDR3 length is 15 residues. Germline V CDR1 and CDR2: LGHNA, YNFKEQ. V was pared by 3 bases and J by 8 bases, with 17 bases between. The CDR3 DNA is TGTGCCAGCAGCCAGGGGGGACAGTGGGACGATGAGCAGTTCTTC. Encoded protein: CASSQGGQWDDEQFF.

The DNA of the CDR3 is TGTGCCATCAGTACCTCCGGGACAGGGTCCTACAATGAGCAGTTCTTC. This codes for CAISTSGTGSYNEQFF. The chain recombines TRBV10-3 with TRBJ2-1, with 9 bases matching TRBD1. The CDR3 sequence is 16 residues long. J lost 1 base, V lost 5 bases, and 6 bases had no gene match. Germline values: CDR1 ENHRY, CDR2 SYGVKD.

In its sample, this clone was seen a few times. The genes are TRBV7-9 and TRBJ2-3; possible D gene TRBD2, 5 bases. V shed 1 base and J shed 2 bases, with 7 bases lying between them. This CDR3 is 14 amino acids long. CDR1 is SEHNR, CDR2 FQNEAQ, per germline (reference sequence). The CDR3 protein is CASSLGLITDTQYF. The CDR3 coding sequence is TGTGCCAGCAGCTTAGGACTAATCACAGATACGCAGTATTTT.

The chain employs TRBV7-3 and TRBJ2-2; D ambiguous. The germline CDR1 and CDR2 sequences are SGHTA and FQGTGA. The V and J ends lost 4 bases and 6 bases respectively, with 6 bases between them. The CDR3 totals 12 residues. This CDR3 reads CASSSRAGELFF. The CDR3 bases are TGTGCCAGCAGCTCGAGAGCCGGGGAGCTGTTTTTT. Filled out from reference TRBV7-3 and TRBJ2-2, the complete variable domain reads GAGVSQTPSNKVTEKGKYVELRCDPISGHTALYWYRQSLGQGPEFLIYFQGTGAADDSGLPNDRFFAVRPEGSVSTLKIQRTERGDSAVYLCASSSRAGELFFGEGSRLTVL.

This rearrangement joins TRBV4-3 to TRBJ2-1; 14 bases line up with TRBD2. The V gene's germline CDR1 is LGHNA and CDR2 YSLEER. The trim removed 5 bases at V and 8 bases at J, leaving 8 bases unmatched. CDR3 length: 16 amino acids. For the CDR3, the DNA is TGCGCCAGCAGCACCCGACTAGCGGGAGGGGGGGATGAGCAGTTCTTC. It translates to CASSTRLAGGGDEQFF.

The rearrangement joins TRBV27 to TRBJ1-2; a possible D gene is TRBD1 (6 bases). V lost 7 bases, J lost 4 bases, and 19 bases lay in between. Germline V CDR1 and CDR2: MNHEY, SMNVEV (reference sequence). CDR3 length equals 15 residues. CDR3 residues: CASTSLLGGAYGYTF. The CDR3 DNA follows: TGTGCCAGCACCTCCTTATTGGGGGGGGCCTATGGCTACACCTTC.

V usage is TRBV13 and J usage is TRBJ2-7; TRBD1 agrees at 9 bases. This CDR3 is built from 14 residues. Germline V CDR1 and CDR2: PRHDT, FYEKMQ (reference sequence). V trimming: 11 bases; J trimming: 3 bases; junction bases outside the gene matches: 11. DNA for the CDR3: TGTGCCTGCCGGAGACAGGGGGGGTTCTACGAGCAGTACTTC. Amino acids: CACRRQGGFYEQYF.

This rearrangement joins TRBV2 to TRBJ2-7, with TRBD1 matching 7 bases. The CDR3 contains 12 residues. J lost 2 bases, V lost 6 bases, and 1 base had no gene match. Germline-derived CDR1 and CDR2 are SNHLY and FYNNEI. The CDR3 loop is CASRGTAYEQYF. The CDR3 nucleotides read TGTGCCAGCAGGGGGACAGCCTACGAGCAGTACTTC. The whole variable domain, filled in from reference TRBV2 and TRBJ2-7, reads EPEVTQTPSHQVTQMGQEVILRCVPISNHLYFYWYRQILGQKVEFLVSFYNNEISEKSEIFDDQFSVERPDGSNFTLKIRSTKLEDSAMYFCASRGTAYEQYFGPGTRLTVT.

The chain is built from TRBV6-6 and TRBJ1-1, with D perhaps TRBD1 (6 bases). Between the trimmed V and J ends, which lost 4 bases and 1 base, there was a span of 10 bases. Germline-derived CDR1 and CDR2 are MNHNY and SVGAGI (reference sequence). This CDR3 has 14 amino acids. CDR3 DNA: TGTGCCAGCAGTTTAACAGGGTCGAACACTGAAGCTTTCTTT. Translation gives CASSLTGSNTEAFF.

CDR3 in amino acids: CASSLLASGSNEQFF. CDR3 nucleotide sequence: TGTGCCAGCAGCTTATTAGCTAGCGGGAGCAATGAGCAGTTCTTC. The V and J genes are TRBV7-9 and TRBJ2-1, with 10 nucleotides matching TRBD2. CDR1 is SEHNR and CDR2 is FQNEAQ in the germline V gene (reference sequence). With 2 bases clipped from V and 6 bases from J, the junction kept 4 bases outside the gene matches. CDR3 length: 15 amino acids.

This sequence joins TRBV7-2 and TRBJ2-7; TRBD1 might be the D (6 bases). The V end lost 10 bases, the J end lost 2 bases, and 15 bases lay between the germline ends. CDR1 and CDR2 from the germline V gene are SGHTA and FQGNSA. The CDR3 length is 13 residues. In nucleotides, the CDR3 is TGTGCCACCGCTCGGGACACCACCTACGAGCAGTACTTC. It is translated as CATARDTTYEQYF.

The rearrangement uses TRBV10-2 and TRBJ1-5; D uncertain. The CDR3 runs 15 residues. V lost 0 bases to trimming and J lost 2 bases, with 8 bases between them. The germline V gene encodes CDR1 WSHSY and CDR2 SAAADI. The CDR3 coding sequence is TGCGCCAGCAGTGAGTCGAGACGGGGCAATCAGCCCCAGCATTTT. This translates into CASSESRRGNQPQHF.

V and J are TRBV28 and TRBJ2-3, with D maybe TRBD1 (6 bases). Germline V lookup: CDR1 MDHEN, CDR2 SYDVKM. The V end was cut by 6 bases, the J end by 6 bases, with 19 bases between. The CDR3 consists of 15 residues. The CDR3 DNA is TGTGCCAGCAGAATACAGGGATGGGCGAGGGATACGCAGTATTTT. Its protein is CASRIQGWARDTQYF. Variable domain in full (rest from reference TRBV28 and TRBJ2-3): DVKVTQSSRYLVKRTGEKVFLECVQDMDHENMFWYRQDPGLGLRLIYFSYDVKMKEKGDIPEGYSVSREKKERFSLILESASTNQTSMYLCASRIQGWARDTQYFGPGTRLTVL.

J is TRBJ1-6 and V is TRBV5-6; maybe TRBD1 (6 bases). V lost 3 bases, J lost 4 bases, and 14 bases lay in between. Germline V gene sequence: CDR1 SGHDT, CDR2 YYEEEE. The CDR3 spans 16 residues. The CDR3 is CASSYTGTSYNSPLHF. In DNA, the CDR3 is TGTGCCAGCAGCTACACCGGGACAAGTTATAATTCACCCCTCCACTTT. Full variable domain (outside the CDR3, taken from reference TRBV5-6 and TRBJ1-6): DAGVTQSPTHLIKTRGQQVTLRCSPKSGHDTVSWYQQALGQGPQFIFQYYEEEERQRGNFPDRFSGHQFPNYSSELNVNALLLGDSALYLCASSYTGTSYNSPLHFGNGTRLTVT.

The J gene is TRBJ1-2, the V gene TRBV9; 7 bases are a match to TRBD1. After removal of 3 bases from V and 3 bases from J, the junction contained 5 bases not matched to a gene. The CDR3 sequence is 14 residues long. Germline lookup yields CDR1 SGDLS and CDR2 YYNGEE. In DNA, the CDR3 is TGTGCCAGCAGCGCCTCCGGGACAGACTATGGCTACACCTTC. Translating it yields CASSASGTDYGYTF.

This chain uses TRBV29-1 with TRBJ1-6, with TRBD1 identical over 9 bases. The CDR3 is 15 amino acids. The J segment lost 7 bases and the V segment lost 4 bases, leaving 8 bases of the junction unmatched. The germline gives CDR1 SQVTM, CDR2 ANQGSEA. The CDR3 loop reads CSVGVHRGRNSPLHF. The CDR3 DNA reads as TGCAGCGTTGGGGTTCACAGGGGGCGAAATTCACCCCTCCACTTT.

Details on this clone: One end of the junction does not line up with germline, which may come from a read error. This chain links TRBV10-2 with TRBJ2-2; 11 bases agree with TRBD1. In germline, CDR1 is WSHSY, CDR2 SAAADI. The CDR3 contains 10 residues. CDR3 sequence reads: CASGTGGLFF. The CDR3 DNA is TGCGCCAGCGGGACAGGGGGGCTGTTTTTT.

The CDR3 spells CASSAGTGLMEPQHF. In nucleotides, the CDR3 is TGTGCCAGCAGCGCCGGGACAGGCCTTATGGAGCCCCAGCATTTT. The chain employs TRBV6-1 and TRBJ1-5; the match to TRBD1 covers 8 bases. Germline loops: CDR1 MNHNS, CDR2 SASEGT. V trimming: 6 bases; J trimming: 8 bases; junction bases outside the gene matches: 12. The CDR3 loop spans 15 amino acids.